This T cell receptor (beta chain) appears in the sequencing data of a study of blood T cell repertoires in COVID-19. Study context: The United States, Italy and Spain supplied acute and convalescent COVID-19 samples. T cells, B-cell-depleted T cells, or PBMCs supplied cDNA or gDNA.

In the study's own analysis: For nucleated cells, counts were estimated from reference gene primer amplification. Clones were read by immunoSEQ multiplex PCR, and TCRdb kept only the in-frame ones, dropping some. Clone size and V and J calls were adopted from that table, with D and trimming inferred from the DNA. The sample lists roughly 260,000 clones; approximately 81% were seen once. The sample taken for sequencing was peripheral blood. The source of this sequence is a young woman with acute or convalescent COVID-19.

CDR3 region: CASSKVGQGDQPQHF. CDR3 coding DNA: TGTGCCAGCAGCAAAGTGGGACAGGGCGATCAGCCCCAGCATTTT. The chain is built from TRBV21-1 and TRBJ1-5; the D call of TRBD1 is as the table states it, not checked on the DNA. TRBV21-1 is a listed pseudogene. This CDR3 has 15 amino acids.